This TCR beta chain is from a study of blood T cell repertoires in COVID-19. The wider study: Both acute and convalescent COVID-19 samples were obtained from the United States, Italy and Spain. T cells, B-cell-depleted T cells, or PBMCs supplied cDNA or gDNA.

Sequencing was performed with immunoSEQ multiplex PCR; in TCRdb, only in-frame clones are kept and a portion is missing. The repertoire includes more than 85,000 clones, around 90% of them detected once, and 4% to 5.5% sits in the top ten. The Seattle site enrolled patients during active infection and followed them longitudinally. The V gene end was trimmed by 6 bases and the J gene end by 10 bases; junction bases not matched to a gene: 11. Per germline, CDR1 MGHRA and CDR2 YSYEKL. The CDR3 is made up of 15 amino acids. The clonotype comes from a woman aged 50 to 60 with COVID-19, enrolled during active disease. Sequences were obtained from peripheral blood. The rearrangement joins TRBV4-1 to TRBJ2-1, with 11 bases fitting TRBD1. CDR3 amino acids: CASRPTGTGGREQFF. DNA for the CDR3: TGCGCCAGCAGACCTACCGGGACAGGGGGTAGGGAGCAGTTCTTC.